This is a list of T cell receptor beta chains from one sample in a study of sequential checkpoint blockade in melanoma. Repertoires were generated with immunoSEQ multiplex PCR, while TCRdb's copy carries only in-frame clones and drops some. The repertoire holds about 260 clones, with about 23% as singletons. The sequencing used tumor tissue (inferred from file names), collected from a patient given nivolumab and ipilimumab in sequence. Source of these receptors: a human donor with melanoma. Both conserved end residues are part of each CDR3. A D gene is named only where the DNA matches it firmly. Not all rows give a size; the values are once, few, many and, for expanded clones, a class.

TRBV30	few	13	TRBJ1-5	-	CAWSVGDHQPQHF	TGTGCCTGGAGTGTGGGGGATCATCAGCCCCAGCATTTT
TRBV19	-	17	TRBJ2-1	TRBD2	CASSQTFSGGAAAEQFF	TGTGCCAGTAGTCAAACGTTCAGCGGGGGGGCGGCAGCTGAGCAGTTCTTC
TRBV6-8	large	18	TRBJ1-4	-	CASSDCPSLLVDNEKLFF	TGTGCCAGCAGTGACTGTCCAAGTCTCCTAGTCGACAATGAAAAACTGTTTTTT
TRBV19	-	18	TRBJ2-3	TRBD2	CASSIGPGLAGSHDTQYF	TGTGCCAGTAGTATCGGCCCCGGACTAGCGGGGTCTCATGATACGCAGTATTTT
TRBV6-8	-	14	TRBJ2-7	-	CASSYSRGSYEQYF	TGTGCCAGCAGTTACTCACGGGGGAGCTACGAGCAGTACTTC
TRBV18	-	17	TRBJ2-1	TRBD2	CASSPLDRGGVYNEQFF	TGTGCCAGCTCACCCCTCGACCGCGGGGGGGTCTACAATGAGCAGTTCTTC
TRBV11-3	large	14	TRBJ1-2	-	CASSLDSTLWGYTF	TGTGCCAGCAGCTTAGACTCTACCTTGTGGGGCTACACCTTC
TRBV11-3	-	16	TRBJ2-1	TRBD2	CASSHLTGLVYPEQFF	TGTGCCAGCAGCCATCTGACGGGACTAGTCTATCCTGAGCAGTTCTTC
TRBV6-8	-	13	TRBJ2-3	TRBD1	CASRQTGPDTQYF	TGTGCCAGCAGACAGACAGGGCCCGACACGCAGTATTTT
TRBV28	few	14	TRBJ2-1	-	CASSLQGAYNEQFF	TGTGCCAGCAGTTTACAGGGCGCCTACAATGAGCAGTTCTTC
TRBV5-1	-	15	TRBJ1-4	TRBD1	CASSVGQGSNEKLFF	TGCGCCAGCAGCGTTGGACAGGGCTCTAATGAAAAACTGTTTTTT
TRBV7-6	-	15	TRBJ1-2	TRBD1	CASSYAGTGRYGYTF	TGTGCCAGCAGCTACGCCGGGACAGGACGCTATGGCTACACCTTC
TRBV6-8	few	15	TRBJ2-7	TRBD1	CASSYSRQGLDEQYF	TGTGCCAGCAGTTACTCGCGACAGGGTCTTGACGAGCAGTACTTC
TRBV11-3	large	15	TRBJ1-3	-	CASSSRDGAGNTIYF	TGTGCCAGCAGCTCTCGGGACGGAGCTGGAAACACCATATATTTT
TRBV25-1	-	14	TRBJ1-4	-	CASSVRDKGEKLFF	TGTGCCAGCAGCGTCCGGGATAAGGGAGAAAAACTGTTTTTT
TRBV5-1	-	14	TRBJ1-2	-	CASSLLQGGYGYTF	TGCGCCAGCAGCTTGTTACAGGGAGGCTATGGCTACACCTTC
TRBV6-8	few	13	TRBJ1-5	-	CASSGQQNQPQHF	TGTGCCAGCAGCGGGCAGCAAAATCAGCCCCAGCATTTT
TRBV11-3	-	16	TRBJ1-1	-	CASSPGLGYKNTEAFF	TGTGCCAGCAGCCCTGGGCTAGGGTACAAGAACACTGAAGCTTTCTTT